Each of the 30 T cell receptor beta chains below was sequenced from the same sample in a study of shared clonotypes between healthy human individuals. Sequencing was performed with immunoSEQ multiplex PCR; in TCRdb, only in-frame clones are kept and a portion is missing. The repertoire consists of approximately 2,300,000 clones, with about 90% occurring once and the leading ten covering 0.37%. Sequenced sample: naive CD4+ T cells from PBMCs. The subset here: CD45RA+ positively selected. The receptors come from a man between 18 and 29 years old in good health. Some clones in this sample may be carry-over from other donors' samples.

The V call is TRBV7-2, the J call TRBJ2-1; D unresolved. Trimming took off 5 bases at V and 0 bases at J, with 14 bases between the two ends. Germline-derived CDR1 and CDR2 are SGHTA and FQGNSA. The CDR3 has 16 residues. This chain's CDR3 is CASSNHGGHSYNEQFF. The CDR3 nucleotides are TGTGCCAGCAGCAATCATGGCGGTCACTCCTACAATGAGCAGTTCTTC.

The count of this clone is one. The V and J genes are TRBV4-2 and TRBJ1-2; D unresolved. This CDR3 has 14 residues. V lost 1 base, J lost 1 base, and 7 bases lay in between. Germline V gives CDR1 LGHNA, CDR2 YNFKEQ. CDR3 residues: CASSQVGDNYGYTF. The CDR3 nucleotides read TGTGCCAGCAGCCAAGTCGGAGATAACTATGGCTACACCTTC.

Turning to this clone: Other DNA sequences in this specimen translate into the identical CDR3. The chain carries TRBV30 and TRBJ2-7, with D perhaps TRBD1 (6 bases). There are 13 residues in the CDR3. V lost 2 bases and J lost 1, with 9 bases in between. The V gene's germline CDR1 is GTSNPN and CDR2 SVGIG (reference sequence). CDR3 coding DNA: TGTGCCTGGAGTTCGGACAGATCCTACGAGCAGTACTTC. It yields the protein CAWSSDRSYEQYF.

The rearrangement joins TRBV7-2 to TRBJ2-1; 9 nucleotides agree with TRBD2. CDR1 is SGHTA, CDR2 FQGNSA, per germline. The CDR3 length is 13 residues. Germline trimming cut 0 bases from V and 15 bases from J; bases unmatched to any gene: 6. The CDR3 bases are TGTGCCAGCAGCTTAGCTAGCGGGAGTCCGGGGTTCTTC. Translated: CASSLASGSPGFF.

The gene calls are TRBV5-1 and TRBJ2-7; TRBD2 matches at 11 bases. Germline CDR1 SGHRS, CDR2 YFSETQ. The J segment lost 3 bases and the V segment lost 9 bases, leaving 8 bases of the junction unmatched. CDR3 size: 14 residues. This chain's CDR3 is CATSGTSGNYEQYF. CDR3 coding DNA: TGCGCCACCTCCGGGACTAGCGGAAACTACGAGCAGTACTTC.

This clone was observed once. V and J are TRBV11-3 and TRBJ2-1; possible D gene TRBD1, 5 bases. CDR3 length equals 13 residues. Germline-derived CDR1 and CDR2 are SGHNT and YENEEA. V lost 1 base, J lost 9 bases, and 10 bases lay in between. CDR3 sequence (DNA): TGTGCCAGCAGCTTAGTTAGACAGTCTGAGCAGTTCTTC. Its translation: CASSLVRQSEQFF.

This sequence joins TRBV10-3 and TRBJ2-7; D gene unclear. V was trimmed by 7 bases and J by 6 bases, leaving 13 bases between them. This CDR3 has 12 residues. CDR1 ENHRY and CDR2 SYGVKD come from the germline V gene. CDR3 bases: TGTGCCATCAACCAAGACGGGCGCGAGCAGTACTTC. It is translated as CAINQDGREQYF.

The chain recombines TRBV7-9 with TRBJ2-3; D ambiguous. Germline CDR1 SEHNR, CDR2 FQNEAQ (reference sequence). The CDR3 extends over 13 amino acids. V lost 2 bases to trimming and J lost 1 base, with 4 bases between them. Here the CDR3 DNA reads TGTGCCAGCAGCTTACCGGGCACAGATACGCAGTATTTT. It is translated as CASSLPGTDTQYF. Full variable domain (outside the CDR3, taken from reference TRBV7-9 and TRBJ2-3): DTGVSQNPRHKITKRGQNVTFRCDPISEHNRLYWYRQTLGQGPEFLTYFQNEAQLEKSRLLSDRFSAERPKGSFSTLEIQRTEQGDSAMYLCASSLPGTDTQYFGPGTRLTVL.

The chain combines TRBV5-1 with TRBJ2-5, with a tentative D call TRBD1 (5 bases). The CDR3 sequence is 14 residues long. CDR1 is SGHRS, CDR2 YFSETQ, per germline. Deletions cut 3 bases from V and 1 base from J, with 10 bases between. The CDR3 sequence is CASSSRQTQETQYF. In DNA, the CDR3 is TGCGCCAGCAGCTCCAGACAGACCCAAGAGACCCAGTACTTC.

This chain uses TRBV2 with TRBJ1-5; maybe TRBD1 (6 bases). This CDR3 region has 18 residues. V was cut by 5 bases and J by 0 bases, with 20 bases left in between. Germline V CDR1 and CDR2: SNHLY, FYNNEI. In DNA, the CDR3 is TGTGCCAGCAGTACCGGACAGTCGGCCTCCGATAGCAATCAGCCCCAGCATTTT. It translates to CASSTGQSASDSNQPQHF.

The chain joins TRBV7-6 to TRBJ1-1; a possible D gene is TRBD1 (5 bases). CDR3 size: 16 residues. V lost 3 bases and J lost 2, with 16 bases in between. Germline values: CDR1 SGHVS, CDR2 FNYEAQ. In DNA, the CDR3 is TGTGCCAGCAGCTTTAAATTAGGGGTCGGAAACACTGAAGCTTTCTTT. Protein product: CASSFKLGVGNTEAFF.

This chain joins TRBV15 and TRBJ2-6; a weak D match, TRBD1 (5 bases). Deletions cut 3 bases from V and 0 bases from J, with 18 bases between. Germline CDR1 LNHNV, CDR2 YYDKDF (reference sequence). This CDR3 comprises 19 residues. CDR3 nucleotides: TGTGCCACCAGCAGTCAGTGGGGCAGAAGAAGCTCTGGGGCCAACGTCCTGACTTTC. This encodes CATSSQWGRRSSGANVLTF.

This sequence joins TRBV5-1 and TRBJ1-1; tentative D call: TRBD1 (6 bases). Germline CDR1 SGHRS, CDR2 YFSETQ. Trimming removed 4 bases at V and 10 bases at J, with 26 bases between. The CDR3 loop spans 16 amino acids. The CDR3 reads CASSAGGGTSGQGAFF. In DNA, the CDR3 is TGCGCCAGCAGCGCCGGTGGAGGGACATCCGGGCAGGGAGCTTTCTTT.

The rearrangement joins TRBV2 to TRBJ2-7; possibly TRBD2 for D (5 bases). CDR1 is SNHLY and CDR2 is FYNNEI in the germline V gene. The CDR3 totals 12 residues. V shed 6 bases and J shed 12 bases, with 18 bases lying between them. CDR3 sequence reads: CASSEGPRDRYF. CDR3 nucleotide sequence: TGTGCCAGCAGCGAGGGTCCGCGAGACCGGTACTTC.

V is TRBV5-1 and J is TRBJ2-1, with D unresolved. The germline CDR1 and CDR2 sequences are SGHRS and YFSETQ. The CDR3 totals 17 residues. V dropped 0 bases and J dropped 0 bases, with 13 bases sitting between them. CDR3 nucleotides: TGCGCCAGCAGCTTGGGAACGACCGCCAGCTCCTACAATGAGCAGTTCTTC. This encodes CASSLGTTASSYNEQFF.

The rearrangement joins TRBV6-1 to TRBJ1-2; 12 positions agree with TRBD1. Germline V gene data show CDR1 as MNHNS and CDR2 as SASEGT. With V trimmed by 3 bases and J by 5 bases, 7 bases remained unmatched. This CDR3 has 16 residues. CDR3 protein: CASSDPGTGGAYGYTF. DNA of the CDR3: TGTGCCAGCAGTGACCCCGGGACAGGGGGCGCGTATGGCTACACCTTC.

The V gene is TRBV27, the J gene TRBJ2-7; 11 bases agree with TRBD1. Germline V lookup: CDR1 MNHEY, CDR2 SMNVEV (reference sequence). With 7 bases clipped from V and 6 bases from J, the junction kept 2 bases outside the gene matches. The CDR3 covers 12 residues. The CDR3 spells CASMGQGGEQYF. CDR3 coding DNA: TGTGCCAGCATGGGACAGGGGGGCGAGCAGTACTTC.

V gene TRBV18 combines with J gene TRBJ2-7, with a tentative D call TRBD1 (5 bases). V was trimmed by 3 bases and J by 2 bases, leaving 11 bases between them. CDR3 size: 14 residues. The germline CDR1 and CDR2 sequences are KGHSH and LQKENI. The CDR3 region is CASSPQGIAYEQYF. The CDR3 DNA is TGTGCCAGCTCACCCCAGGGAATTGCCTACGAGCAGTACTTC. Using reference TRBV18 and TRBJ2-7 for the parts outside the CDR3, the full variable domain is NAGVMQNPRHLVRRRGQEARLRCSPMKGHSHVYWYRQLPEEGLKFMVYLQKENIIDESGMPKERFSAEFPKEGPSILRIQQVVRGDSAAYFCASSPQGIAYEQYFGPGTRLTVT.

The chain links TRBV4-2 to TRBJ1-5; the D is unclear. The CDR3 loop spans 14 amino acids. Trimming took 1 base from V and 11 from J, leaving 15 bases between them. From germline, CDR1 is LGHNA and CDR2 YNFKEQ. This chain's CDR3 is CASSQGTGVNAQHF. Here the CDR3 DNA reads TGTGCCAGCAGCCAAGGGACCGGGGTCAATGCCCAGCATTTT.

This clone was detected once. This chain links TRBV5-5 with TRBJ1-5; D is ambiguous. V lost 0 bases to trimming and J lost 0 bases, with 7 bases between them. CDR3 length: 15 residues. Germline loops: CDR1 SGHKS, CDR2 YYEKEE (reference sequence). In DNA, the CDR3 is TGTGCCAGCAGCTTGGCCGCGAATAGCAATCAGCCCCAGCATTTT. This translates into CASSLAANSNQPQHF.

The rearrangement uses TRBV21-1 and TRBJ2-2; the table's D call of TRBD1 was not tested on the DNA. TRBV21-1 constitutes a pseudogene. CDR3 length equals 15 residues. CDR3 region: CASSKGTLNTGELFF. The CDR3 bases are TGTGCCAGCAGCAAAGGGACATTGAACACCGGGGAGCTGTTTTTT.

The chain uses TRBV9 and TRBJ2-2; 7 bases map to TRBD2. This CDR3 region has 16 residues. Germline lookup yields CDR1 SGDLS and CDR2 YYNGEE. V shed 5 bases and J 0 bases; nucleotides not matched to a gene: 7. The CDR3 region is CASRVGGTANTGELFF. CDR3 bases: TGTGCCAGCAGGGTCGGGGGGACCGCGAACACCGGGGAGCTGTTTTTT. Based on the CDR3 plus reference TRBV9 and TRBJ2-2, the full variable domain is DSGVTQTPKHLITATGQRVTLRCSPRSGDLSVYWYQQSLDQGLQFLIQYYNGEERAKGNILERFSAQQFPDLHSELNLSSLELGDSALYFCASRVGGTANTGELFFGEGSRLTVL.

The chain couples TRBV19 to TRBJ2-6; 7 bases agree with TRBD1. Germline V CDR1 and CDR2: LNHDA, SQIVND (reference sequence). J lost 2 bases, V lost 7 bases, and 2 bases had no gene match. The CDR3 consists of 14 residues. CDR3 DNA: TGTGCCAGTAAAGACAGGGCTGGGGCCAACGTCCTGACTTTC. Amino acids: CASKDRAGANVLTF.

The gene calls are TRBV6-5 and TRBJ2-4; 10 bases are shared with TRBD2. Germline V lookup: CDR1 MNHEY, CDR2 SVGAGI. There are 15 residues in the CDR3. Losses at the gene ends were 4 bases for V and 2 bases for J; bases not matched to a gene: 2. The CDR3 coding sequence is TGTGCCAGCAGTTTGGGACTAGCGACCAAAAACATTCAGTACTTC. It codes for CASSLGLATKNIQYF.

V usage is TRBV4-1 and J usage is TRBJ2-7; no firm D call. Germline V gene lookup returns CDR1 MGHRA and CDR2 YSYEKL. Trimming removed 6 bases at V and 3 bases at J, with 15 bases between. The CDR3 is 14 amino acids. The CDR3 loop reads CASRTSPGLYEQYF. In DNA, the CDR3 is TGCGCCAGCAGAACAAGCCCCGGCCTCTACGAGCAGTACTTC.

V is TRBV9 and J is TRBJ2-7; perhaps TRBD2 as D (6 bases). Trimming pared 4 bases from V and 5 bases from J, leaving 19 bases between. The CDR3 is made up of 15 amino acids. Germline CDR1 SGDLS, CDR2 YYNGEE. The CDR3 nucleotides read TGTGCCAGCAGCTGGGGGACTCGAATTACAGACGAGCAGTACTTC. Its protein is CASSWGTRITDEQYF.

This sequence joins TRBV5-6 and TRBJ2-3, with TRBD2 identical over 10 bases. V was pared by 4 bases and J by 6 bases, with 11 bases of the junction left unmatched. The CDR3 loop spans 16 amino acids. The germline V gene has CDR1 SGHDT and CDR2 YYEEEE. The CDR3 sequence: CASSTSSGRALDTQYF. CDR3 DNA: TGTGCCAGCAGCACCTCAAGCGGGAGGGCCTTGGATACGCAGTATTTT.

The J gene is TRBJ2-3, the V gene TRBV7-9, with TRBD1 identical over 10 bases. The V gene end was trimmed by 5 bases and the J gene end by 2 bases; junction bases not matched to a gene: 7. CDR3 size: 16 residues. Germline V gene data show CDR1 as SEHNR and CDR2 as FQNEAQ (reference sequence). The CDR3 DNA sequence: TGTGCCAGCAGCCAAGGGACAGGGGTTTACACAGATACGCAGTATTTT. Translation: CASSQGTGVYTDTQYF.

In this sample, this clone turned up once. The rearrangement uses TRBV28 and TRBJ1-5, with D possibly matching TRBD1 (5 bases). This CDR3 region has 17 residues. V lost 2 bases to trimming and J lost 2 bases, with 16 bases between them. From germline, CDR1 is MDHEN and CDR2 SYDVKM. The CDR3: CASSLGGTPGRNQPQHF. Here the CDR3 DNA reads TGTGCCAGCAGTTTAGGGGGGACCCCTGGGCGCAATCAGCCCCAGCATTTT.

The genes are TRBV5-4 and TRBJ2-1; perhaps TRBD1 as D (6 bases). Trimming stripped 4 bases from V and 5 bases from J, with 13 bases between. CDR1 SGHNT and CDR2 YYREEE come from the germline V gene (reference sequence). The CDR3 has 14 residues. DNA for the CDR3: TGTGCCAGCAGCGCAGGGGTCCGAGACAATGAGCAGTTCTTC. It translates to CASSAGVRDNEQFF.